Listed here are 20 T cell receptor beta chains from one sample, sequenced in a study of CD8 T cells in Susac syndrome. RNA was extracted with the RNeasy kit, and a quantity of roughly 0.5 to 1 ug was reverse transcribed using random hexamers. TCRdb redid the calling of the immunoSEQ multiplex PCR reads with MiXCR, one entry per CDR3 protein. The sample carries 250,000 to 300,000 distinct CDR3 sequences, 70% to 90% recorded once. The sample taken for sequencing was CD8+ T cells from PBMCs. These receptors originate from a human donor with multiple sclerosis.

The chain has TRBV11-2 and TRBJ2-7; D is uncertain. Germline V gives CDR1 SGHAT, CDR2 FQNNGV. V was shortened by 4 bases and J by 0 bases, with 10 bases between the two germline ends. This CDR3 region has 14 residues. The DNA of the CDR3 is TGTGCCAGCAGCTACGCAGGTAGCTCCTACGAGCAGTACTTC. Translated, it gives CASSYAGSSYEQYF.

This chain connects TRBV5-4 to TRBJ2-7; 8 nucleotides agree with TRBD2. The CDR3 has 21 residues. CDR1 and CDR2 (germline): SGHNT, YYREEE (reference sequence). After removal of 0 bases from V and 7 bases from J, the junction contained 27 bases not matched to a gene. CDR3 sequence: CASSLGIRGDPSSGSSEEQYF. Here the CDR3 DNA reads TGTGCCAGCAGCTTGGGTATTAGAGGGGATCCGTCGAGCGGGAGTTCGGAAGAGCAGTACTTC.

This clonotype was seen a handful of times. This chain connects TRBV11-2 to TRBJ2-2; the match to TRBD2 covers 7 bases. Germline-derived CDR1 and CDR2 are SGHAT and FQNNGV. Losses at the gene ends were 2 bases for V and 7 bases for J; bases not matched to a gene: 1. The CDR3 spans 13 residues. The CDR3 loop is CASSLSGVGELFF. In DNA, the CDR3 is TGTGCCAGCAGCTTAAGCGGGGTCGGGGAGCTGTTTTTT.

The rearrangement links TRBV30 to TRBJ2-7; 8 nucleotides align to TRBD2. Germline V gene lookup returns CDR1 GTSNPN and CDR2 SVGIG (reference sequence). The length of the CDR3 is 15 residues. Trimming at V came to 3 bases and at J to 2 bases, leaving 9 bases not matched to a gene. The CDR3 nucleotides read TGTGCCTGGAGGGGGCCGGGGGGGCAGGCCTACGAGCAGTACTTC. It yields the protein CAWRGPGGQAYEQYF.

This clonotype was detected a few times. The chain uses TRBV30 and TRBJ1-2, with 8 nucleotides matching TRBD1. V shed 5 bases and J 3 bases; nucleotides not matched to a gene: 11. Germline assignment: CDR1 GTSNPN and CDR2 SVGIG (reference sequence). The CDR3 totals 15 residues. CDR3 sequence reads: CAWSPYGQGDYGYTF. CDR3 nucleotide sequence: TGTGCCTGGTCGCCCTATGGACAGGGAGACTATGGCTACACCTTC.

This rearrangement joins TRBV27 to TRBJ1-4, with D possibly being TRBD1 (5 bases). Germline values: CDR1 MNHEY, CDR2 SMNVEV (reference sequence). The length of the CDR3 is 13 residues. Trimming shortened V by 5 bases and J by 7 bases, and 11 bases separated the two germline ends. The CDR3 DNA reads as TGTGCCAGCAGTCCCTGGGGCATTGAAAAACTGTTTTTT. The encoded protein is CASSPWGIEKLFF.

This clonotype was seen only a few times. The genes are TRBV7-9 and TRBJ2-2; D uncertain. CDR1 and CDR2 (germline): SEHNR, FQNEAQ (reference sequence). The V gene lost 1 base and the J gene lost 5 bases, with 8 bases spanning the gap. This CDR3 is 14 amino acids long. CDR3 sequence (DNA): TGTGCCAGCAGCTTAGGTCCAGGAACCGGGGAGCTGTTTTTT. Amino acids: CASSLGPGTGELFF.

The chain has TRBV27 and TRBJ2-3, with D possibly matching TRBD2 (5 bases). CDR1 MNHEY and CDR2 SMNVEV come from the germline V gene (reference sequence). The CDR3 covers 11 residues. The ends were cut back, 5 bases at V and 6 bases at J, with 6 bases in the middle. The CDR3 is CASSTGDTQYF. The CDR3 bases are TGTGCCAGCAGTACGGGGGATACGCAGTATTTT.

The V gene is TRBV28, the J gene TRBJ2-1; no definite D call. Germline CDR1 is MDHEN and CDR2 is SYDVKM. The CDR3 extends over 14 amino acids. The germline V and J ends were trimmed by 7 bases and 0 bases, with 10 bases remaining between them. The CDR3: CASNWPGSYNEQFF. CDR3 bases: TGTGCCAGCAACTGGCCGGGCTCCTACAATGAGCAGTTCTTC. The whole variable domain, remainder taken from reference TRBV28 and TRBJ2-1, is DVKVTQSSRYLVKRTGEKVFLECVQDMDHENMFWYRQDPGLGLRLIYFSYDVKMKEKGDIPEGYSVSREKKERFSLILESASTNQTSMYLCASNWPGSYNEQFFGPGTRLTVL.

The gene calls are TRBV9 and TRBJ2-3; weak D call: TRBD1 (6 bases). Germline V lookup: CDR1 SGDLS, CDR2 YYNGEE. V was clipped by 3 bases and J by 4 bases, with 9 bases between them. This CDR3 region has 13 residues. The CDR3: CASSGTGSDTQYF. CDR3 bases: TGTGCCAGCAGCGGAACAGGGTCAGATACGCAGTATTTT.

The chain carries TRBV12-5 and TRBJ2-1, with no clear D. The CDR3 sequence is 13 residues long. Germline CDR1 reads LGHNT; CDR2 reads FRNRAP. V dropped 1 base and J dropped 6 bases, with 7 bases sitting between them. The CDR3 bases are TGTGCTAGTGGTTTGGGCCTGCCCAATGAGCAGTTCTTC. Encoded protein: CASGLGLPNEQFF.

The rearrangement joins TRBV2 to TRBJ2-1; tentatively, D is TRBD1 or TRBD2 (5 bases each). V lost 8 bases, J lost 7 bases, and 12 bases lay in between. Germline V gene data show CDR1 as SNHLY and CDR2 as FYNNEI. The CDR3 is made up of 12 amino acids. In DNA form, the CDR3 reads TGTGCCAGCTACAGGAGGATGAATGAGCAGTTCTTC. It is translated as CASYRRMNEQFF.

The chain combines TRBV7-6 with TRBJ1-2, with D possibly TRBD1 on 6 matching bases. V lost 10 bases, J lost 4 bases, and 13 bases lay in between. The CDR3 is 12 amino acids. Germline V CDR1 and CDR2: SGHVS, FNYEAQ. The CDR3 DNA reads as TGTGCCATAACCGGGGGCCCCTATGGCTACACCTTC. Protein sequence: CAITGGPYGYTF.

The V gene is TRBV9, the J gene TRBJ2-7; D may correspond to TRBD1 or TRBD2 (6 bases each). Germline V gene data show CDR1 as SGDLS and CDR2 as YYNGEE. V was trimmed by 7 bases and J by 6 bases, leaving 20 bases between them. The CDR3 extends over 14 amino acids. The CDR3 bases are TGTGCCAGCGGAGGGGGAGGCCGGGTCTCCGAGCAGTACTTC. Translating gives CASGGGGRVSEQYF.

This clonotype was picked up one time. As DNA, the CDR3 is TGTGCCAGCAGTGAAGACCTAGCGGGGGAATCCTACAATGAGCAGTTCTTC. Translated, it gives CASSEDLAGESYNEQFF. The genes are TRBV25-1 and TRBJ2-1; 10 bases are shared with TRBD2. This CDR3 is 17 amino acids long. J was trimmed by 1 base and V by 2 bases; bases with no gene match: 5. Germline V lookup: CDR1 MGHDK, CDR2 SYGVNS.

V gene TRBV4-1 combines with J gene TRBJ2-7; maybe TRBD1 (5 bases). In germline, CDR1 is MGHRA, CDR2 YSYEKL. Trimming shortened V by 0 bases and J by 3 bases, and 18 bases separated the two germline ends. The CDR3 extends over 17 amino acids. The CDR3 loop reads CASSQDRADQGFYEQYF. DNA for the CDR3: TGCGCCAGCAGCCAAGACAGAGCAGACCAGGGTTTCTACGAGCAGTACTTC.

V usage is TRBV29-1 and J usage is TRBJ1-5; 7 nucleotides align to TRBD1. This CDR3 has 14 amino acids. With V trimmed by 6 bases and J by 2 bases, 7 bases remained unmatched. Germline CDR1 is SQVTM and CDR2 is ANQGSEA. The chain's CDR3 is CSVLTGSGNQPQHF. DNA of the CDR3: TGCAGCGTCTTGACAGGGTCTGGCAATCAGCCCCAGCATTTT.

This clonotype was picked up one time. The chain uses TRBV9 and TRBJ1-5; D is ambiguous. Germline CDR1 SGDLS, CDR2 YYNGEE. The CDR3 covers 14 residues. V gave up 2 bases and J gave up 5 bases, with 11 bases separating them. The CDR3 loop reads CASSVSEKHQPQHF. For the CDR3, the DNA is TGTGCCAGCAGCGTTTCCGAGAAGCATCAGCCCCAGCATTTT.

This clonotype was seen only a few times. The chain recombines TRBV6-1 with TRBJ1-2; weak D call: TRBD1 (5 bases). The CDR3 covers 12 residues. Deletions cut 5 bases from V and 8 bases from J, with 12 bases between. CDR1 and CDR2 (germline): MNHNS, SASEGT. CDR3 DNA sequence: TGTGCCAGCAGTTTGGGGGGAGGCGGCTACACCTTC. This translates into CASSLGGGGYTF.

The V call is TRBV2, the J call TRBJ1-1; tentatively, D is TRBD1 (5 bases). The V gene lost 1 base and the J gene lost 7 bases, with 10 bases spanning the gap. There are 13 residues in the CDR3. CDR1 and CDR2 (germline): SNHLY, FYNNEI. DNA for the CDR3: TGTGCCAGCAGTGAAGGGTCAGGGCTTGAAGCTTTCTTT. Its protein is CASSEGSGLEAFF. Drawing the rest from reference TRBV2 and TRBJ1-1, the complete variable domain is EPEVTQTPSHQVTQMGQEVILRCVPISNHLYFYWYRQILGQKVEFLVSFYNNEISEKSEIFDDQFSVERPDGSNFTLKIRSTKLEDSAMYFCASSEGSGLEAFFGQGTRLTVV.